Below, 32 T cell receptor beta chains from the same sample are listed, as sequenced in a study of T cell repertoires in cytomegalovirus infection. Each CDR3 protein is one row after TCRdb ran MiXCR on the reads. Here the sample spans hundreds of thousands of distinct CDR3 sequences, 18% being singletons. The specimen was PBMCs. The source is a human donor in good health (CMV status not recorded). Some clones in this sample may be carry-over from other donors' samples.

This clonotype was recorded a few times. J is TRBJ1-1 and V is TRBV5-1, with D possibly matching TRBD1 (6 bases). The CDR3 spans 14 residues. The germline gives CDR1 SGHRS, CDR2 YFSETQ. V was cut by 0 bases and J by 3 bases, with 9 bases left in between. The CDR3, as DNA: TGCGCCAGCAGCTTGGGTCCAGGGGACACTGAAGCTTTCTTT. This sequence encodes CASSLGPGDTEAFF.

This clonotype was seen at least ten times. This chain joins TRBV7-8 and TRBJ2-5; maybe TRBD2 (7 bases). The CDR3 runs 12 residues. V was trimmed by 8 bases and J by 4 bases, leaving 11 bases between them. Germline V CDR1 and CDR2: SGHVS, FQNEAQ. CDR3 DNA: TGTGCCAGCGCGCGGGGGCGAGAGACCCAGTACTTC. This sequence encodes CASARGRETQYF.

This clonotype has only a few counts. This chain uses TRBV6-2 or TRBV6-3 with TRBJ1-5; 7 bases fit TRBD1. V trimming: 10 bases; J trimming: 0 bases; junction bases outside the gene matches: 9. The CDR3 sequence is 15 residues long. Germline V CDR1 and CDR2: MNHEY, SVGEGT. CDR3 in amino acids: CATKRGPYSNQPQHF. CDR3 coding DNA: TGTGCCACGAAGAGGGGGCCGTATAGCAATCAGCCCCAGCATTTT.

This clonotype was counted between two and nine times. The rearrangement uses TRBV2 and TRBJ2-5; the match to TRBD1 covers 7 bases. Germline V CDR1 and CDR2: SNHLY, FYNNEI. V was pared by 3 bases and J by 5 bases, with 3 bases of the junction left unmatched. CDR3 length: 13 amino acids. The CDR3 DNA reads as TGTGCCAGCAGTGACGGCAGGGGGGAGACCCAGTACTTC. Its translation: CASSDGRGETQYF.

The chain couples TRBV29-1 to TRBJ2-7; TRBD1 agrees at 10 bases. With V trimmed by 6 bases and J by 5 bases, 10 bases remained unmatched. The CDR3 contains 14 residues. Germline V gene data show CDR1 as SQVTM and CDR2 as ANQGSEA. CDR3 DNA: TGCAGCGTCGCCTGGGGACAGGGGACCCACGAGCAGTACTTC. This sequence encodes CSVAWGQGTHEQYF.

V is TRBV7-2 and J is TRBJ1-3; D remains ambiguous. The germline V and J ends were trimmed by 3 bases and 4 bases, with 4 bases remaining between them. The CDR3 loop spans 12 amino acids. The germline CDR1 and CDR2 sequences are SGHTA and FQGNSA. CDR3 loop: CASSFGGNTIYF. The CDR3 bases are TGTGCCAGCAGCTTCGGGGGAAACACCATATATTTT.

This clonotype showed up many times. This chain links TRBV10-3 with TRBJ1-5; 7 bases line up with TRBD1. The V gene end was trimmed by 6 bases and the J gene end by 0 bases; junction bases not matched to a gene: 2. This CDR3 has 14 residues. CDR1 and CDR2 (germline): ENHRY, SYGVKD. The CDR3 reads CAISDRVSNQPQHF. CDR3 nucleotide sequence: TGTGCCATCAGCGACAGGGTTAGCAATCAGCCCCAGCATTTT.

This clonotype was seen many times. The rearrangement uses TRBV2 and TRBJ1-2; D is unresolved. Germline CDR1 SNHLY, CDR2 FYNNEI. There are 14 residues in the CDR3. V was clipped by 6 bases and J by 4 bases, with 15 bases between them. The chain's CDR3 is CASRGPVSVYGYTF. CDR3 DNA sequence: TGTGCCAGCAGAGGCCCCGTGTCAGTCTATGGCTACACCTTC.

This clonotype was counted ten times or more. This chain uses TRBV7-6 with TRBJ1-1; the match to TRBD1 covers 9 bases. This CDR3 is 14 amino acids long. Looked up from germline, CDR1 is SGHVS and CDR2 is FNYEAQ. V lost 4 bases to trimming and J lost 4 bases; unmatched junction nucleotides: 4. The CDR3 DNA reads as TGTGCCAGCAGCTCACGGACAGGGGTCACTGAAGCTTTCTTT. It translates to CASSSRTGVTEAFF.

V is TRBV20-1 and J is TRBJ2-3; unclear D gene. Trimming cost V 2 bases and J 2 bases, with 14 bases left between them. The CDR3 totals 15 residues. The V gene's germline CDR1 is DFQATT and CDR2 SNEGSKA (reference sequence). The CDR3 region is CSARPASSSTDTQYF. Written as DNA, the CDR3 is TGCAGTGCTAGACCCGCCAGTTCTTCCACAGATACGCAGTATTTT.

In this sample, this clonotype turned up a few times. For the CDR3, the DNA is TGTGCCAGCAGCTTAGTAGTGGGAGCGGTCGGGGAGCTGTTTTTT. This codes for CASSLVVGAVGELFF. V is TRBV7-2 and J is TRBJ2-2, with D perhaps matching TRBD2 (5 bases). The ends were cut back, 1 base at V and 7 bases at J, with 13 bases in the middle. CDR1 is SGHTA and CDR2 is FQGNSA in the germline V gene. CDR3 size: 15 residues.

The chain couples TRBV2 to TRBJ2-1, with D tentatively TRBD1 (6 bases). Looked up from germline, CDR1 is SNHLY and CDR2 is FYNNEI. V gave up 5 bases and J gave up 2 bases, with 10 bases separating them. The CDR3 spans 14 residues. CDR3 sequence (DNA): TGTGCCAGCAGTCAGGGGAGCACCTACAATGAGCAGTTCTTC. Translated: CASSQGSTYNEQFF.

This clonotype was picked up a small number of times. The V call is TRBV4-2, the J call TRBJ1-2, with D hard to call. V lost 0 bases and J lost 8, with 13 bases in between. Per germline, CDR1 LGHNA and CDR2 YNFKEQ. There are 14 residues in the CDR3. The CDR3 bases are TGTGCCAGCAGCCAAGATGTCGAGGTTTACGGCTACACCTTC. Amino acid sequence: CASSQDVEVYGYTF.

The chain carries TRBV14 and TRBJ2-2; 7 bases are a match to TRBD2. The CDR3 length is 17 residues. Losses at the gene ends were 1 base for V and 1 base for J; bases not matched to a gene: 6. Germline V gene data show CDR1 as SGHDN and CDR2 as FVKESK. CDR3 residues: CASSQGAGGMNTGELFF. CDR3 nucleotides: TGTGCCAGCAGCCAAGGTGCCGGGGGGATGAACACCGGGGAGCTGTTTTTT.

Regarding this clonotype: This clone may be a read error of a much larger clone one base away. The chain has TRBV7-9 and TRBJ1-1, with a possible D match to TRBD1 (5 bases). Germline V gene data show CDR1 as SEHNR and CDR2 as FQNEAQ (reference sequence). The CDR3 consists of 14 residues. Trimming pared 3 bases from V and 3 bases from J, leaving 11 bases between. The CDR3 here is CASSLAGFYTEAFF. The DNA of the CDR3 is TGTGCCAGCAGCTTGGCAGGGTTTTACACTGAAGCTTTCTTT.

V is TRBV12-3 or TRBV12-4 and J is TRBJ2-3, with TRBD2 matching over 8 bases. Trimming took 10 bases from V and 2 from J; bases not matched to a gene: 8. The CDR3 is made up of 14 amino acids. In nucleotides, the CDR3 is TGTGCCACCCGGGAGGGGACCTACACAGATACGCAGTATTTT. Translated, it gives CATREGTYTDTQYF.

V is TRBV2 and J is TRBJ1-1; a possible D gene is TRBD1 (5 bases). Trimming removed 5 bases from V and 4 bases from J, with 17 bases in between. The germline gives CDR1 SNHLY, CDR2 FYNNEI. This CDR3 region has 15 residues. The CDR3 region is CASSMKTARSTEAFF. The DNA of the CDR3 is TGTGCCAGCAGTATGAAGACAGCCAGGAGCACTGAAGCTTTCTTT.

This clonotype was counted at least ten times. CDR3 sequence (DNA): TGTGCCAGCAGCTTAGACTGGGGCGATAAAACGGGCTACACCTTC. This encodes CASSLDWGDKTGYTF. This rearrangement joins TRBV7-2 to TRBJ1-2, with D possibly TRBD1 on 5 matching bases. The V and J ends lost 1 base and 8 bases respectively, with 17 bases between them. Germline-derived CDR1 and CDR2 are SGHTA and FQGNSA. This CDR3 has 15 amino acids.

This clonotype was detected a few times. The rearrangement joins TRBV7-8 to TRBJ2-5, with D possibly matching TRBD1 (5 bases). Trimming took 5 bases from V and 4 from J, leaving 11 bases between them. CDR1 is SGHVS, CDR2 FQNEAQ, per germline. The length of the CDR3 is 13 residues. CDR3 protein: CASSADRRETQYF. The DNA for the CDR3 is TGTGCCAGCAGCGCTGACAGAAGAGAGACCCAGTACTTC. Drawing the rest from reference TRBV7-8 and TRBJ2-5, the complete variable domain is GAGVSQSPRYKVAKRGQDVALRCDPISGHVSLFWYQQALGQGPEFLTYFQNEAQLDKSGLPSDRFFAERPEGSVSTLKIQRTQQEDSAVYLCASSADRRETQYFGPGTRLLVL.

The sample holds many counts of this clonotype. The chain has TRBV7-6 and TRBJ2-7; possible D gene TRBD2, 5 bases. The germline gives CDR1 SGHVS, CDR2 FNYEAQ. Between the trimmed V and J ends, which lost 5 bases and 5 bases, there was a span of 16 bases. The CDR3 is 14 amino acids. CDR3 amino acids: CASSALRDTDEQYF. The CDR3 DNA reads as TGTGCCAGCAGCGCTCTCCGGGATACCGACGAGCAGTACTTC.

Points on this clonotype: With a much larger clone just one base away, this may be a read error. The chain joins TRBV7-8 to TRBJ2-7; D is possibly TRBD1 (5 bases). This CDR3 comprises 14 residues. Deletions cut 5 bases from V and 2 bases from J, with 13 bases between. Germline V gives CDR1 SGHVS, CDR2 FQNEAQ. DNA for the CDR3: TGTGCCAGCAGCACAGGCTACACCACCTACGAGCAGTACTTC. It codes for CASSTGYTTYEQYF.

The chain is built from TRBV19 and TRBJ2-3; unclear D gene. Trimming removed 6 bases from V and 5 bases from J, with 15 bases in between. The CDR3 spans 14 residues. The germline V gene has CDR1 LNHDA and CDR2 SQIVND (reference sequence). CDR3 in DNA: TGTGCCAGTAGCCTCAGAAGGGCGGTAGATACGCAGTATTTT. As protein: CASSLRRAVDTQYF.

This clonotype was detected ten times or more. V is TRBV12-3 or TRBV12-4 and J is TRBJ1-5; D gene unclear. V lost 5 bases, J lost 2 bases, and 16 bases lay in between. The CDR3 spans 16 residues. CDR3 in amino acids: CASSGSGVVGNQPQHF. The CDR3 region has the DNA TGTGCCAGCAGTGGGTCTGGGGTGGTAGGCAATCAGCCCCAGCATTTT.

As DNA, the CDR3 is TGTGCCAGCAGCCATGGGCGTGTGCGGGGCCTCACAGATACGCAGTATTTT. Protein sequence: CASSHGRVRGLTDTQYF. This sequence joins TRBV4-2 and TRBJ2-3; possibly TRBD2 for D (6 bases). Trimming removed 3 bases at V and 2 bases at J, with 18 bases between. This CDR3 spans 17 amino acids. The germline CDR1 and CDR2 sequences are LGHNA and YNFKEQ.

CDR3 in amino acids: CSVAPSETQYF. The CDR3 DNA sequence: TGCAGCGTTGCACCCTCTGAGACCCAGTACTTC. The chain recombines TRBV29-1 with TRBJ2-5; no clear D. Germline CDR1 is SQVTM and CDR2 is ANQGSEA. This CDR3 spans 11 amino acids. Trimming removed 4 bases at V and 5 bases at J, with 8 bases between.

This clonotype was observed many times. CDR3 nucleotides: TGCGCCAGCAGCCAAGATCAGGTCTTTGCTTCACCCCTCCACTTT. Its translation is CASSQDQVFASPLHF. The chain joins TRBV4-3 to TRBJ1-6; D is uncertain. Germline CDR1 is LGHNA and CDR2 is YSLEER. Trimming shortened V by 0 bases and J by 9 bases, and 12 bases separated the two germline ends. This CDR3 region has 15 residues.

This clonotype has at least ten counts. The chain links TRBV12-3 or TRBV12-4 to TRBJ1-5; tentative D call: TRBD1 (5 bases). V dropped 6 bases and J dropped 2 bases, with 11 bases sitting between them. This CDR3 comprises 14 residues. As DNA, the CDR3 is TGTGCCAGCAGCTTACGAGGGGGCAATCAGCCCCAGCATTTT. It is translated as CASSLRGGNQPQHF.

This clonotype was seen at least ten times. The CDR3 sequence: CASSFLVAGGEGTQYF. The CDR3 nucleotides are TGTGCCAGCAGCTTCCTGGTAGCGGGGGGGGAGGGGACCCAGTACTTC. The chain has TRBV7-2 and TRBJ2-5; 11 positions match TRBD2. This CDR3 region has 16 residues. Trimming removed 3 bases from V and 7 bases from J; junction bases left unmatched: 10. Germline loops: CDR1 SGHTA, CDR2 FQGNSA.

The V gene is TRBV20-1, the J gene TRBJ1-5; D gene uncertain. Germline CDR1 and CDR2: DFQATT and SNEGSKA (reference sequence). V shed 0 bases and J shed 11 bases, with 14 bases lying between them. This CDR3 contains 13 residues. The CDR3 sequence: CSARDMLTAAQHF. In DNA, the CDR3 is TGCAGTGCTAGAGATATGCTGACGGCAGCCCAGCATTTT.

This clonotype was seen repeatedly, ten times or more. This chain links TRBV7-6 with TRBJ2-7, with a weak D call TRBD1 (6 bases). Trimming removed 5 bases from V and 0 bases from J, with 20 bases in between. This CDR3 is built from 17 residues. CDR1 is SGHVS and CDR2 is FNYEAQ in the germline V gene. CDR3 sequence: CASSPNTGQINSYEQYF. In DNA, the CDR3 is TGTGCCAGCAGCCCAAATACAGGACAGATAAACTCCTACGAGCAGTACTTC.

This clonotype was observed a handful of times. Germline and junction disagree at one end, which may indicate a read error. The chain has TRBV20-1 and TRBJ2-6, with D perhaps assigned TRBD1 or TRBD2 (7 bases each). Per germline, CDR1 DFQATT and CDR2 SNEGSKA (reference sequence). The CDR3 covers 18 residues. The CDR3 sequence is CRARGPGGPGSGANVLTF. CDR3 nucleotide sequence: TGCAGGGCTAGGGGGCCGGGGGGACCTGGGAGTGGGGCCAACGTCCTGACTTTC.

This clonotype was counted between two and nine times. The chain links TRBV28 to TRBJ1-2, with 10 bases aligning to TRBD1. The CDR3 sequence is 16 residues long. V shed 3 bases, J shed 8 bases, and the junction held 12 bases outside the gene matches. The V gene's germline CDR1 is MDHEN and CDR2 SYDVKM. CDR3 protein: CASSLGAGTGARGYTF. The CDR3 DNA is TGTGCCAGCAGTTTGGGGGCCGGGACAGGGGCCAGAGGCTACACCTTC.